The 30 T cell receptor beta chains below come from one sample, sequenced in a study of blood T cell repertoires in COVID-19. The assay was immunoSEQ multiplex PCR, and TCRdb's table has in-frame clones only and misses some. Here the sample spans about 97,000 clones, approximately 90% being singletons. Sample: peripheral blood. The receptors here all came from a human donor in a cohort sampled during active COVID-19.

The chain couples TRBV19 to TRBJ1-1, with a possible D match to TRBD1 (5 bases). The germline V gene encodes CDR1 LNHDA and CDR2 SQIVND (reference sequence). Trimming pared 0 bases from V and 5 bases from J, leaving 13 bases between. The CDR3 totals 15 residues. The CDR3 nucleotides are TGTGCCAGTAGTATAGATCAGGGTATCATAACTGAAGCTTTCTTT. Encoded protein: CASSIDQGIITEAFF.

J is TRBJ2-1 and V is TRBV5-1; a weak D match, TRBD1 (7 bases). Per germline, CDR1 SGHRS and CDR2 YFSETQ. There are 16 residues in the CDR3. V lost 4 bases, J lost 3 bases, and 17 bases lay in between. Here the CDR3 DNA reads TGCGCCAGCAGCCGACGGAGGGGGCGGGACTACAATGAGCAGTTCTTC. Its translation is CASSRRRGRDYNEQFF.

V usage is TRBV19 and J usage is TRBJ2-3, with D possibly being TRBD1 (6 bases). Trimming cost V 6 bases and J 2 bases, with 18 bases left between them. This CDR3 contains 16 residues. Germline V gives CDR1 LNHDA, CDR2 SQIVND (reference sequence). CDR3 nucleotides: TGTGCCAGTAGACCACAAACAGGGAAGGCCACAGATACGCAGTATTTT. It translates to CASRPQTGKATDTQYF.

This clone was seen just once. The V and J genes are TRBV25-1 and TRBJ1-1; D is uncertain. The V gene lost 3 bases and the J gene lost 3 bases, with 8 bases spanning the gap. Germline CDR1 and CDR2: MGHDK and SYGVNS. CDR3 length: 13 amino acids. CDR3 sequence: CASSDVGHTEAFF. The CDR3 DNA sequence: TGTGCCAGCAGTGATGTGGGCCACACTGAAGCTTTCTTT.

The chain links TRBV7-9 to TRBJ2-1; D may be TRBD2 (6 bases). This CDR3 comprises 12 residues. The germline V gene encodes CDR1 SEHNR and CDR2 FQNEAQ (reference sequence). V was cut by 1 base and J by 8 bases, with 6 bases left in between. The CDR3 region is CASSLGGDEQFF. The CDR3 nucleotides are TGTGCCAGCAGCTTAGGGGGGGATGAGCAGTTCTTC.

This clone was seen only a few times. The rearrangement links TRBV7-6 to TRBJ1-4, with 11 bases fitting TRBD1. With V trimmed by 4 bases and J by 10 bases, 11 bases remained unmatched. CDR1 and CDR2 from the germline V gene are SGHVS and FNYEAQ. The CDR3 is made up of 16 amino acids. This CDR3 is CASSSNTGTGGGKLFF. The CDR3 bases are TGTGCCAGCAGCTCAAATACCGGGACAGGGGGTGGAAAACTGTTTTTT.

This chain links TRBV19 with TRBJ1-5; no reliable D call. CDR1 is LNHDA and CDR2 is SQIVND in the germline V gene (reference sequence). This CDR3 contains 13 residues. V was trimmed by 5 bases and J by 3 bases, leaving 8 bases between them. The CDR3 here is CASSPTTNQPQHF. As DNA, the CDR3 is TGTGCCAGTAGTCCGACTACCAATCAGCCCCAGCATTTT.

The sample holds one count of this clone. This chain links TRBV27 with TRBJ1-5; 7 bases are shared with TRBD1. This CDR3 contains 15 residues. Germline V CDR1 and CDR2: MNHEY, SMNVEV (reference sequence). V shed 5 bases, J shed 0 bases, and the junction held 4 bases outside the gene matches. CDR3 protein: CASSGTAYSNQPQHF. The CDR3 nucleotides read TGTGCCAGCAGTGGGACAGCCTATAGCAATCAGCCCCAGCATTTT.

CDR3 DNA sequence: TGTGCCAGCTCACCTGGACAAACGAACACTGAAGCTTTCTTT. Translated, it gives CASSPGQTNTEAFF. J is TRBJ1-1 and V is TRBV18; possibly TRBD1 for D (5 bases). The germline V gene has CDR1 KGHSH and CDR2 LQKENI. Trimming took 3 bases from V and 1 from J, leaving 9 bases between them. The CDR3 is 14 residues long.

This rearrangement joins TRBV15 to TRBJ2-7, with TRBD2 matching over 9 bases. V lost 0 bases and J lost 4; bases outside the gene matches: 10. This CDR3 has 17 amino acids. CDR1 is LNHNV, CDR2 YYDKDF, per germline (reference sequence). CDR3 loop: CATSREGSAGGWYEQYF. Here the CDR3 DNA reads TGTGCCACCAGCAGAGAAGGTTCTGCGGGAGGGTGGTACGAGCAGTACTTC.

The J gene is TRBJ2-5, the V gene TRBV4-3; 9 bases match TRBD2. The germline gives CDR1 LGHNA, CDR2 YSLEER. V shed 2 bases, J shed 4 bases, and the junction held 2 bases outside the gene matches. The CDR3 is 14 residues long. CDR3 sequence (DNA): TGCGCCAGCAGCCAACATAGCGGGAGAGAGACCCAGTACTTC. It translates to CASSQHSGRETQYF.

The V and J genes are TRBV28 and TRBJ1-4; 7 nucleotides agree with TRBD1. The CDR3 has 15 amino acids. V shed 4 bases and J 3 bases; nucleotides not matched to a gene: 5. Germline lookup yields CDR1 MDHEN and CDR2 SYDVKM. In nucleotides, the CDR3 is TGTGCCAGCAGTTACATGACAGGGCCTAATGAAAAACTGTTTTTT. It codes for CASSYMTGPNEKLFF.

This chain joins TRBV28 and TRBJ2-5; 9 positions agree with TRBD2. After removal of 3 bases from V and 4 bases from J, the junction contained 18 bases not matched to a gene. The CDR3 consists of 19 residues. Germline values: CDR1 MDHEN, CDR2 SYDVKM. CDR3 region: CASSFRAGKLAGFPETQYF. CDR3 coding DNA: TGTGCCAGCAGTTTTCGGGCAGGGAAGCTAGCGGGGTTCCCAGAGACCCAGTACTTC.

The V call is TRBV7-8, the J call TRBJ2-1; 7 nucleotides align to TRBD1. V trimming: 4 bases; J trimming: 2 bases; junction bases outside the gene matches: 5. This CDR3 region has 15 residues. Germline V gene lookup returns CDR1 SGHVS and CDR2 FQNEAQ. The CDR3: CASSSTGSTYNEQFF. CDR3 sequence (DNA): TGTGCCAGCAGCTCGACAGGGTCGACCTACAATGAGCAGTTCTTC.

V gene TRBV3-1 (or the pseudogene TRBV3-2) combines with J gene TRBJ2-1, with 7 bases fitting TRBD2. Germline V gives CDR1 LGHDT, CDR2 YNNKEL (reference sequence). The CDR3 extends over 15 amino acids. Unmatched junction bases numbered 4, after V lost 5 bases and J lost 0 bases. CDR3 sequence reads: CASSRSGTSYNEQFF. The DNA for the CDR3 is TGTGCCAGCAGCAGAAGCGGGACCTCCTACAATGAGCAGTTCTTC.

The J gene is TRBJ1-1, the V gene TRBV6-5; D is uncertain. Germline V gene sequence: CDR1 MNHEY, CDR2 SVGAGI. The V and J ends lost 4 bases and 5 bases respectively, with 17 bases between them. The CDR3 length is 15 residues. In nucleotides, the CDR3 is TGTGCCAGCAGTTCGGGTAACTTGAGGGTAACTGAAGCTTTCTTT. Protein: CASSSGNLRVTEAFF.

This chain joins TRBV29-1 and TRBJ2-2; possible D gene TRBD1, 6 bases. Germline V gene lookup returns CDR1 SQVTM and CDR2 ANQGSEA. Deletions cut 5 bases from V and 5 bases from J, with 18 bases between. The CDR3 covers 15 residues. CDR3 sequence (DNA): TGCAGCGTTCGTGGGGGCACCGGAAATACCGGGGAGCTGTTTTTT. Translating it yields CSVRGGTGNTGELFF.

The genes are TRBV7-9 and TRBJ2-7, with 7 bases that match TRBD2. This CDR3 is 13 amino acids long. Germline CDR1 SEHNR, CDR2 FQNEAQ (reference sequence). V lost 7 bases to trimming and J lost 7 bases; unmatched junction nucleotides: 10. Here the CDR3 DNA reads TGTGCCAGCAATCGGGCGGGAGTATTTGAGCAGTACTTC. This gives the protein CASNRAGVFEQYF.

The V gene is TRBV7-2, the J gene TRBJ1-3; TRBD1 might be the D (6 bases). From germline, CDR1 is SGHTA and CDR2 FQGNSA. The CDR3 spans 16 residues. V was clipped by 0 bases and J by 2 bases, with 11 bases between them. The CDR3 DNA follows: TGTGCCAGCAGCTTAGCGGACAGTCCGACTGGAAACACCATATATTTT. This encodes CASSLADSPTGNTIYF.

V is TRBV20-1 and J is TRBJ2-7, with D unclear. The CDR3 extends over 11 amino acids. The V gene lost 0 bases and the J gene lost 3 bases, with 3 bases spanning the gap. Looked up from germline, CDR1 is DFQATT and CDR2 is SNEGSKA (reference sequence). The CDR3 sequence is CSARDHYEQYF. Written as DNA, the CDR3 is TGCAGTGCTAGAGATCACTACGAGCAGTACTTC.

The chain uses TRBV6-5 and TRBJ2-3; 9 bases agree with TRBD2. Germline V lookup: CDR1 MNHEY, CDR2 SVGAGI. J lost 4 bases, V lost 0 bases, and 5 bases had no gene match. The CDR3 runs to 16 residues. The CDR3 DNA is TGTGCCAGCAGTTACTCGATCAGCGGGAGGCCAGATACGCAGTATTTT. Amino acids: CASSYSISGRPDTQYF.

The CDR3 sequence is CASSPYDSGNTIYF. CDR3 nucleotides: TGTGCCAGCAGCCCCTATGACTCTGGAAACACCATATATTTT. The rearrangement joins TRBV3-1 (or the pseudogene TRBV3-2) to TRBJ1-3; no definite D call. V was trimmed by 4 bases and J by 0 bases, leaving 7 bases between them. This CDR3 has 14 residues. Germline V gene lookup returns CDR1 LGHDT and CDR2 YNNKEL (reference sequence).

As DNA, the CDR3 is TGTGCCAGCAGCTTGGGCCTAGCGGAAGAGCAGTTCTTC. Its protein is CASSLGLAEEQFF. The chain uses TRBV7-2 and TRBJ2-1; TRBD2 matches at 7 bases. Trimming cost V 3 bases and J 10 bases; bases outside gene matches: 6. Germline values: CDR1 SGHTA, CDR2 FQGNSA. The CDR3 is 13 amino acids. The whole variable domain, remainder taken from reference TRBV7-2 and TRBJ2-1, is GAGVSQSPSNKVTEKGKDVELRCDPISGHTALYWYRQSLGQGLEFLIYFQGNSAPDKSGLPSDRFSAERTGGSVSTLTIQRTQQEDSAVYLCASSLGLAEEQFFGPGTRLTVL.

This clone was seen once. V usage is TRBV2 and J usage is TRBJ2-5; the D gene is possibly TRBD1 (5 bases). V lost 6 bases and J lost 2, with 10 bases in between. Germline CDR1 SNHLY, CDR2 FYNNEI. The CDR3 runs 13 residues. CDR3 sequence (DNA): TGTGCCAGCAGGGCAGGGCTACAAGAGACCCAGTACTTC. This sequence encodes CASRAGLQETQYF.

V is TRBV30 and J is TRBJ1-2; maybe TRBD1 (6 bases). The V end was cut by 5 bases, the J end by 4 bases, with 11 bases between. Germline values: CDR1 GTSNPN, CDR2 SVGIG (reference sequence). The CDR3 covers 12 residues. The CDR3 sequence: CAWDRIPYGYTF. CDR3 sequence (DNA): TGTGCCTGGGACAGGATCCCCTATGGCTACACCTTC.

The chain has TRBV10-1 and TRBJ1-1, with a weak D call TRBD1 (5 bases). The CDR3 is 13 residues long. V was shortened by 0 bases and J by 10 bases, with 12 bases between the two germline ends. Germline loops: CDR1 WNHNN, CDR2 SYGVQD (reference sequence). CDR3 region: CASSESRTSPAFF. As DNA, the CDR3 is TGCGCCAGCAGTGAGTCCCGGACATCGCCAGCTTTCTTT.

The CDR3 reads CASSGTGGPTNYGYTF. CDR3 coding DNA: TGTGCCAGCAGCGGGACAGGGGGCCCCACTAACTATGGCTACACCTTC. The chain joins TRBV6-6 to TRBJ1-2, with 12 positions matching TRBD1. Trimming took 6 bases from V and 0 from J; bases not matched to a gene: 5. Germline values: CDR1 MNHNY, CDR2 SVGAGI (reference sequence). The CDR3 sequence is 16 residues long.

CDR3 region: CASNRVRDTEAFF. Here the CDR3 DNA reads TGTGCCAGCAACCGAGTGAGAGACACTGAAGCTTTCTTT. The rearrangement joins TRBV6-5 to TRBJ1-1; no firm D call. V dropped 7 bases and J dropped 3 bases, with 12 bases sitting between them. The germline gives CDR1 MNHEY, CDR2 SVGAGI. CDR3 length: 13 amino acids.

The chain uses TRBV21-1 and TRBJ1-1; TRBD1, the table's D call, was not compared with the DNA. TRBV21-1 has pseudogene status. The CDR3 spans 21 residues. CDR3 in amino acids: CASSKELSSPAKNRVRTEAFF. The DNA of the CDR3 is TGTGCCAGCAGCAAAGAACTCAGTTCACCTGCCAAGAACAGGGTAAGAACTGAAGCTTTCTTT.

CDR3 sequence: CASSQTSGRNGGELFF. The CDR3 DNA follows: TGTGCCAGCAGCCAGACTAGCGGGAGGAATGGCGGGGAGCTGTTTTTT. The J gene is TRBJ2-2, the V gene TRBV3-1 (or the pseudogene TRBV3-2); TRBD2 matches 13 bases. The trim removed 3 bases at V and 7 bases at J, leaving 5 bases unmatched. This CDR3 is 16 amino acids long. Germline V gene data show CDR1 as LGHDT and CDR2 as YNNKEL (reference sequence).